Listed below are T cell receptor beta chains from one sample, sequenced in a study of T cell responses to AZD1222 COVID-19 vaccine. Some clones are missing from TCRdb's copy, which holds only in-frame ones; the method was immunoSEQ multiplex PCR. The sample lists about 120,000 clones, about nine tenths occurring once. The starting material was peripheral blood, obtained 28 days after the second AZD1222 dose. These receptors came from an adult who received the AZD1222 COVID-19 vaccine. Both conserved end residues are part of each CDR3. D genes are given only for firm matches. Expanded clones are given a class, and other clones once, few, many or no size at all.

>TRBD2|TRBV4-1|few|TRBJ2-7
TGCGCCAGCAGCCAAGAAGTAGTAGCTAGCGGGACCGAGCAGTACTTC
CASSQEVVASGTEQYF
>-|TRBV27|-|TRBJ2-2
TGTGCCAGCAGTTTGTTGTTGTCCGCCGGGGAGCTGTTTTTT
CASSLLLSAGELFF
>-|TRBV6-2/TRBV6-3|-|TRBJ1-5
TGTGCCAGCAGTTACTCTCTTCACAATCAGCCCCAGCATTTT
CASSYSLHNQPQHF
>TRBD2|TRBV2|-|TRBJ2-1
TGTGCCAGCGTGGGTTTAGCGGGAGTTCGGTCCTACAATGAGCAGTTCTTC
CASVGLAGVRSYNEQFF
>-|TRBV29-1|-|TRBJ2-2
TGCAGCGTTGCAGGGGTAGTATCCGGGGAGCTGTTTTTT
CSVAGVVSGELFF
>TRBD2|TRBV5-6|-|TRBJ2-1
TGTGCCAGCAGCTTTGGGACTAGCGACGAGCAGTTCTTC
CASSFGTSDEQFF
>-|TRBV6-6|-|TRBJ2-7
TGTGCCAGCAGTCTAACACAGAAGCAGTACTTC
CASSLTQKQYF
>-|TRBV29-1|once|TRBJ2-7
TGCAGCGTTGGGTTCGGGAACTACTACGAGCAGTACTTC
CSVGFGNYYEQYF
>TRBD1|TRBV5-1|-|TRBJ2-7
TGCGCCAGCAGCGAAGACAGGGGTTACGAGCAGTACTTC
CASSEDRGYEQYF
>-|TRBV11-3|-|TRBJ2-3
TGTGCCAGCAGCTTAGATAGGGGCGGGACGAGCGGACGCACAGATACGCAGTATTTT
CASSLDRGGTSGRTDTQYF
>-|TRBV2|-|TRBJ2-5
TGTGCCAGCAGTGACGGGGTCAGGGGCGGGGAGACCCAGTACTTC
CASSDGVRGGETQYF
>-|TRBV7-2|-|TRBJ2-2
TGTGCCAGCAGCTTAGCGGGGGCAACCGGGGAGCTGTTTTTT
CASSLAGATGELFF
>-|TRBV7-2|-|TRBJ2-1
TGTGCCAGCAGCTTGTGGACGAGCTCCTACAATGAGCAGTTCTTC
CASSLWTSSYNEQFF
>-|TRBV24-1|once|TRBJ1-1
TGTGCCACCAGTGATTCCCACAGGGAATCGCCTGAAGCTTTCTTT
CATSDSHRESPEAFF
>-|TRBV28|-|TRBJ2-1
TGTGCCAGCAGTAATGGGGCCCCGCGGGGTGAGCAGTTCTTC
CASSNGAPRGEQFF
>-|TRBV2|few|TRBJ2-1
TGTGCCAGCACCCAGGGGCTATTAGATGAGCAGTTCTTC
CASTQGLLDEQFF
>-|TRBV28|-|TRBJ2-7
TGTGCCAGCAGGACTAGTTCCTACGAGCAGTACTTC
CASRTSSYEQYF
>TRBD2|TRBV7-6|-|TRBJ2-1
TGTGCCAGCAGCTTAGATGGGCGGGGGGGCTCCAGTGAGCAGTTCTTC
CASSLDGRGGSSEQFF
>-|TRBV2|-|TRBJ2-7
TGTGCCAGCAGTGTGGGAGGGGGTGTCTACGAGCAGTACTTC
CASSVGGGVYEQYF
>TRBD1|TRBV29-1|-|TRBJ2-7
TGCAGCGTTGGCCCGGGACAGGGGATCCACGAGCAGTACTTC
CSVGPGQGIHEQYF
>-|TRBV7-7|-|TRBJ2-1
TGTGCTAGCAGCTTAGTAGGGGGCTCCTACAATGAGCAGTTCTTC
CASSLVGGSYNEQFF
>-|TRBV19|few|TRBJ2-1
TGTGCCAGTAGTCCCGACAGAGGTGTCTACAATGAGCAGTTCTTC
CASSPDRGVYNEQFF
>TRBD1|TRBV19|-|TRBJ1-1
TGTGCCAGTCTTAGGGAACAGGGGATGTTCACTGAAGCTTTCTTT
CASLREQGMFTEAFF
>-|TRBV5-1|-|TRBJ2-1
TGCGCCAGCAGCCCCTCAGTCCTCTCCTACAATGAGCAGTTCTTC
CASSPSVLSYNEQFF
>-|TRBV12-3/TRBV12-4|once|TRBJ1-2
TGTGCCAGCGCCGCGGGGGCTTGGGGCTACACCTTC
CASAAGAWGYTF
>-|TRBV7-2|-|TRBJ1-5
TGTGCCAGCAGCTTAGGCGCAGGCGGGAGCGGGCCCCAGCATTTT
CASSLGAGGSGPQHF
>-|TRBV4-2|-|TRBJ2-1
TGTGCCAGCAGCCAACCGACTAGTTTAAATGAGCAGTTCTTC
CASSQPTSLNEQFF
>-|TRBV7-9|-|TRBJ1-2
TGTGCCAGCAGCACCGGGACGGTTTATAGGGGCTACACCTTC
CASSTGTVYRGYTF
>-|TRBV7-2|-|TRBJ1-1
TGTGCCAGCAGCTTGTCATTACAGGACGAAGCTTTCTTT
CASSLSLQDEAFF
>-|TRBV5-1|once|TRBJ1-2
TGCGCCAGCAGCTTGGGGCAGGGAGGCGGCTACACCTTC
CASSLGQGGGYTF
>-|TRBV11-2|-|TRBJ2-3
TGTGCCAGCAGCTTAGAGGCGGATACGCAGTATTTT
CASSLEADTQYF
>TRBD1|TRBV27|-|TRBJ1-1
TGTGCCAGCAGTTTAAACAGGGGAGGCACTGAAGCTTTCTTT
CASSLNRGGTEAFF
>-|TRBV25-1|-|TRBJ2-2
TGTGCCAGCAGTATAGATGGCACCGGGGAGCTGTTTTTT
CASSIDGTGELFF
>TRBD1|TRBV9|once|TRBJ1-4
TGTGCCAGCAGCCCCGAGCGACAGGGGCAAGCAACTAATGAAAAACTGTTTTTT
CASSPERQGQATNEKLFF
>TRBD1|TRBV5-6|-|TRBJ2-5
TGTGCCAGCAGCTTCCTAGCCGGGACAGGGAATGTTGAGACCCAGTACTTC
CASSFLAGTGNVETQYF
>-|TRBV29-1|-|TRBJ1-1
TGCAGCGTTGACAGTTTCAGGGGCACTGAAGCTTTCTTT
CSVDSFRGTEAFF
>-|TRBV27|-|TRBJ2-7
TGTGCCAGCAGTTTTGAGCCGGGATCCTACGAGCAGTACTTC
CASSFEPGSYEQYF
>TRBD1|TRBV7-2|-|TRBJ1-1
TGTGCCAGCACTAACCCAGGGGGAAAGACCGCCTCTGAAGCTTTCTTT
CASTNPGGKTASEAFF
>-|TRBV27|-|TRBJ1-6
TGTGCCAGCTGTACTCGGAGCTCCTATAATTCACCCCTCCACTTT
CASCTRSSYNSPLHF
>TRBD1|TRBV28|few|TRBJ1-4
TGTGCCAGCAGTTTACGACAGGGCGGGATCGAAAAACTGTTTTTT
CASSLRQGGIEKLFF